Described below is a single T cell receptor beta chain sequence and its context. As yet, its antigen is unknown. The sample belongs to a study of molecular identifiers for immune sequencing clone quantification. This CDR3 contains 17 residues. Germline V gene sequence: CDR1 SGDLS, CDR2 YYNGEE. The V segment lost 0 bases and the J segment 4 bases; nucleotides outside the gene matches: 7. Listed TCR primers, together with previously described methods, were used for the bulk TCR libraries. TCRdb independently ran MiXCR on the PCR reads; one entry per CDR3 protein. The table shows about 630,000 distinct CDR3 sequences, with 25% occurring only once. Study-wide points: Even with around 1 million naive cells present, spiked Jurkat TCR RNA from one cell was reportedly detectable. Barcodes shared by identical TCR molecules could lead to underestimated sizes of highly expanded clones.

Specimen: naive CD8+ T cells from blood, with Jurkat cell RNA spiked in. Specified subset: FACS-sorted CD8+CD4-CCR7+CD45RA+ naive T cells. This sequence was found in a human donor in good health. Some libraries in this study had Jurkat cell RNA spiked in. The chain has TRBV9 and TRBJ2-1, with 10 bases that match TRBD2. This CDR3 reads CASSVGSGRAPYNEQFF. The CDR3 DNA sequence: TGTGCCAGCAGCGTAGGCAGCGGGAGGGCACCTTACAATGAGCAGTTCTTC.